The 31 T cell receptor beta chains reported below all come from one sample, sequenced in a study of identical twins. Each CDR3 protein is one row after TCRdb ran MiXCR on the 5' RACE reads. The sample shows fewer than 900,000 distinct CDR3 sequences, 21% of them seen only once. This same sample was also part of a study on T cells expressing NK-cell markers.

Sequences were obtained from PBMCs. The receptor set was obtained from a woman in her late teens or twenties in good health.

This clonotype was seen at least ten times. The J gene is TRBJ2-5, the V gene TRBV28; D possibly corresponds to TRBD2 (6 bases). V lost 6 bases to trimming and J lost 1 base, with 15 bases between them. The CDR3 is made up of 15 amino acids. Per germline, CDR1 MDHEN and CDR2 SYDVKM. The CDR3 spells CASRGDSHFQETQYF. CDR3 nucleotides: TGTGCCAGCAGGGGGGACTCACACTTCCAAGAGACCCAGTACTTC. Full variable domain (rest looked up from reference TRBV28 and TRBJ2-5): DVKVTQSSRYLVKRTGEKVFLECVQDMDHENMFWYRQDPGLGLRLIYFSYDVKMKEKGDIPEGYSVSREKKERFSLILESASTNQTSMYLCASRGDSHFQETQYFGPGTRLLVL.

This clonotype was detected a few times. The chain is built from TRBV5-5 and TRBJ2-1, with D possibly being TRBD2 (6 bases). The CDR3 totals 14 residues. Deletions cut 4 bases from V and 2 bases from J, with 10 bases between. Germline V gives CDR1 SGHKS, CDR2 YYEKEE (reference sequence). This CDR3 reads CASSPWEAYNEQFF. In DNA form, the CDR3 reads TGTGCCAGCAGCCCCTGGGAGGCCTACAATGAGCAGTTCTTC.

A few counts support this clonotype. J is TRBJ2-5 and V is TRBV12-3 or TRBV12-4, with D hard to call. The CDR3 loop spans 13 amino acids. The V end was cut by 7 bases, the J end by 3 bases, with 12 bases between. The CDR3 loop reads CASTSRAEETQYF. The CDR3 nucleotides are TGTGCCAGCACCTCGCGCGCTGAAGAGACCCAGTACTTC.

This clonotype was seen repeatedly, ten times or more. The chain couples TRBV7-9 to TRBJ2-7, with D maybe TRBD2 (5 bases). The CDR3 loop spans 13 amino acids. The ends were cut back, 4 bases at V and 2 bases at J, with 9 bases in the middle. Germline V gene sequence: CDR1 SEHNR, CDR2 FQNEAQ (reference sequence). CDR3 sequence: CASSSAGTYEQYF. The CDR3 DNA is TGTGCCAGCAGCTCGGCCGGGACCTACGAGCAGTACTTC. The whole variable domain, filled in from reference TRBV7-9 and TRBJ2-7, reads DTGVSQNPRHKITKRGQNVTFRCDPISEHNRLYWYRQTLGQGPEFLTYFQNEAQLEKSRLLSDRFSAERPKGSFSTLEIQRTEQGDSAMYLCASSSAGTYEQYFGPGTRLTVT.

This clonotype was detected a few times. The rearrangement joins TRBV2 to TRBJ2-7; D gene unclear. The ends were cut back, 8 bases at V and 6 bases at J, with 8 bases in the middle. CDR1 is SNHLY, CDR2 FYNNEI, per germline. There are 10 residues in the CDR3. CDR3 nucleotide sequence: TGTGCCAGCTTCTCCGGCGAGCAGTACTTC. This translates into CASFSGEQYF.

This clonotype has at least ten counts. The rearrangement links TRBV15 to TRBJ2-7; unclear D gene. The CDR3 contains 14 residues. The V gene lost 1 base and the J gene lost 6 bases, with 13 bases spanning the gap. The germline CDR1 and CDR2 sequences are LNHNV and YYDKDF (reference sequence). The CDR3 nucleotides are TGTGCCACCAGCAGAGGTAGGACGGTTGCCGAGCAGTACTTC. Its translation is CATSRGRTVAEQYF.

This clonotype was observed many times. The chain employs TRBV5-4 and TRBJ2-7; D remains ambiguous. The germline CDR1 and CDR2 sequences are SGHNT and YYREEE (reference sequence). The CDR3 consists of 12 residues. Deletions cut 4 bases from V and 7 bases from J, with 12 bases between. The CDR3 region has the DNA TGTGCCAGCAGCCCAGGATCAGCGGAGCAGTACTTC. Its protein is CASSPGSAEQYF.

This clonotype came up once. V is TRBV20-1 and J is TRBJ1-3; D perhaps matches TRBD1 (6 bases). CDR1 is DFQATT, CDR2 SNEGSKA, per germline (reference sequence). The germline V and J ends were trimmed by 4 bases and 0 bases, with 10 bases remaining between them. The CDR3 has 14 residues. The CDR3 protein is CSANRDSSGNTIYF. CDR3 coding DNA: TGCAGTGCTAACAGGGATAGCTCTGGAAACACCATATATTTT.

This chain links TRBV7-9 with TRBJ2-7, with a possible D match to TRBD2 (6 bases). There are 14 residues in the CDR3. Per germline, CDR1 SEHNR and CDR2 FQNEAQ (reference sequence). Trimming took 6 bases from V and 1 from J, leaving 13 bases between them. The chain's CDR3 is CASRPHGGSYEQYF. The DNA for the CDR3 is TGTGCCAGCAGGCCCCACGGGGGTTCCTACGAGCAGTACTTC.

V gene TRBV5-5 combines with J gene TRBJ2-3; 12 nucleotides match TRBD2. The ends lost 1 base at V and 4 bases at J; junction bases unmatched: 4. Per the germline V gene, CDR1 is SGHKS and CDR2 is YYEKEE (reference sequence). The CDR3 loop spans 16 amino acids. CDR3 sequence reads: CASSLILAGGSDTQYF. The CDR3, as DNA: TGTGCCAGCAGCTTGATCCTAGCGGGGGGGTCAGATACGCAGTATTTT.

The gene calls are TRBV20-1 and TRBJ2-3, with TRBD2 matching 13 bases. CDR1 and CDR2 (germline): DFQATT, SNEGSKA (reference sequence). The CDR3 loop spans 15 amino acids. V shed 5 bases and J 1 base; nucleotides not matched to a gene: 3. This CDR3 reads CSASGLAGGTDTQYF. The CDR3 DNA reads TGCAGTGCTTCCGGACTAGCGGGGGGCACAGATACGCAGTATTTT.

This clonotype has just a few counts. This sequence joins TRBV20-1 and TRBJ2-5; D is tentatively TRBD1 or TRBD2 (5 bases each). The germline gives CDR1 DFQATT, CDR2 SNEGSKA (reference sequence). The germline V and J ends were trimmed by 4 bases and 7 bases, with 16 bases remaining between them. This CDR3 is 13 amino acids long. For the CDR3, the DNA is TGCAGTGCTACTGCCGGGGCTACGGGGACCCAGTACTTC. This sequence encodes CSATAGATGTQYF.

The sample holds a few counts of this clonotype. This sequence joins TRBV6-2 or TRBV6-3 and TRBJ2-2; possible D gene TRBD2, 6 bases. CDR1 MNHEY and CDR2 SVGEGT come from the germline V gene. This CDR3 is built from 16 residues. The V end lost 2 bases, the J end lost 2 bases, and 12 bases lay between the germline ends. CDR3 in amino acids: CASSYTLALNTGELFF. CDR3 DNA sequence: TGTGCCAGCAGTTACACCCTAGCGTTAAACACCGGGGAGCTGTTTTTT.

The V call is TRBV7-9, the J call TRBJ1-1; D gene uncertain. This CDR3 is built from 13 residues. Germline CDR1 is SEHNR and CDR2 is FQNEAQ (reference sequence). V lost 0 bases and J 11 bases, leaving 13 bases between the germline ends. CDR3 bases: TGTGCCAGCAGCTTAGCTCTGGGTTTAAATGCTTTCTTT. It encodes CASSLALGLNAFF.

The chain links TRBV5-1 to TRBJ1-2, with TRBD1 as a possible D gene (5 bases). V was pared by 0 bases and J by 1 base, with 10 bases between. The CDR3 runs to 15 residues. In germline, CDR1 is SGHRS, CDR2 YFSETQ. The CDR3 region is CASSLVGEINYGYTF. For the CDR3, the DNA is TGCGCCAGCAGCTTGGTAGGGGAGATTAACTATGGCTACACCTTC.

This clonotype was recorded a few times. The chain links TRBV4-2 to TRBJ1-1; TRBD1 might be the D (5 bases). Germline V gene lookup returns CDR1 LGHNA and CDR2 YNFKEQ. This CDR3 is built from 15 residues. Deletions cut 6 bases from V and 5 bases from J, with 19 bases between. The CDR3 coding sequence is TGTGCCAGCAGTGGTACTACGGGGGGGTGGACTGAAGCTTTCTTT. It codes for CASSGTTGGWTEAFF.

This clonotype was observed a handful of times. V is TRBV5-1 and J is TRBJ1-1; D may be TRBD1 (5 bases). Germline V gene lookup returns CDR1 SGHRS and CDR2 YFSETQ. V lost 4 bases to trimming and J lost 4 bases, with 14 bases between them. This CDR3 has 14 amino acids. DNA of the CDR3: TGCGCCAGCAGCCCAGGGACGAGGGGCACTGAAGCTTTCTTT. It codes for CASSPGTRGTEAFF.

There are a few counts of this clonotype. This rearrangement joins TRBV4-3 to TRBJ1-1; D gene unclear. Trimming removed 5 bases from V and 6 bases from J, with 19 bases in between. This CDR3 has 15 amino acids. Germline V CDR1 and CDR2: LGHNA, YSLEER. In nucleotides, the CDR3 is TGCGCCAGCAGCGATTACTCATCGGGTGACGCTGAAGCTTTCTTT. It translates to CASSDYSSGDAEAFF.

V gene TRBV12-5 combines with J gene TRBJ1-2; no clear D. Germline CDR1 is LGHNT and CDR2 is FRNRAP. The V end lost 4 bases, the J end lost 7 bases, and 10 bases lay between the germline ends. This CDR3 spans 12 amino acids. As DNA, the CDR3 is TGTGCTAGTGGTTCAGCCTGGGGTGGCTACACCTTC. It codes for CASGSAWGGYTF.

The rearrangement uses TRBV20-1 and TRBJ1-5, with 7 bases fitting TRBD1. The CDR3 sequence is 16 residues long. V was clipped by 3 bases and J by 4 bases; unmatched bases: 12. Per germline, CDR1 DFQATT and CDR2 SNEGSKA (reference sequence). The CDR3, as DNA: TGCAGTGCTAGCCTATTCGGGAGGGGGCCGAATCAGCCCCAGCATTTT. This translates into CSASLFGRGPNQPQHF.

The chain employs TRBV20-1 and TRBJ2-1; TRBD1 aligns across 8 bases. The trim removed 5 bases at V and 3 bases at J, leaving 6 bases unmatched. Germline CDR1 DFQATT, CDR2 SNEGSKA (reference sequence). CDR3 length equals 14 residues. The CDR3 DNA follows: TGCAGTGCTGCAGGGGGCAAGGACTACAATGAGCAGTTCTTC. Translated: CSAAGGKDYNEQFF.

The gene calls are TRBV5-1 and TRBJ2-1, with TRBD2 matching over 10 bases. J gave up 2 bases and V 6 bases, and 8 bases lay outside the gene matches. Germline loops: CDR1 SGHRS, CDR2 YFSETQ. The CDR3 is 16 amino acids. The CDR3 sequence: CASIPTAGGPYNEQFF. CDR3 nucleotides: TGCGCCAGCATCCCCACAGCGGGAGGGCCCTACAATGAGCAGTTCTTC.

CDR3 nucleotide sequence: TGCAGCGACGGGGACAGGAGGAACACTGAAGCTTTCTTT. Translation: CSDGDRRNTEAFF. The V gene is TRBV29-1, the J gene TRBJ1-1; 8 bases line up with TRBD1. This CDR3 has 13 amino acids. The V gene end was trimmed by 7 bases and the J gene end by 1 base; junction bases not matched to a gene: 5. Germline assignment: CDR1 SQVTM and CDR2 ANQGSEA.

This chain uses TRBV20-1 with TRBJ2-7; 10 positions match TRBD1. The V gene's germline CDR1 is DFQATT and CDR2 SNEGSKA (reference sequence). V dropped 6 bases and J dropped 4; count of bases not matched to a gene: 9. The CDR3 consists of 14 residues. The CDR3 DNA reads TGCAGTGCCTTATCGACAGGGGGCAGGTACGAGCAGTACTTC. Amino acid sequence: CSALSTGGRYEQYF.

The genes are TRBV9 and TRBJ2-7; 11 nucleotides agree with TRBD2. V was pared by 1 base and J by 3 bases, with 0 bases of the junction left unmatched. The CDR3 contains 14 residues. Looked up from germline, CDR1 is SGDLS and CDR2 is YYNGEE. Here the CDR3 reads CASSVTSGSYEQYF. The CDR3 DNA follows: TGTGCCAGCAGCGTAACTAGCGGGAGCTACGAGCAGTACTTC. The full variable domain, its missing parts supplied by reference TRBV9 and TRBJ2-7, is DSGVTQTPKHLITATGQRVTLRCSPRSGDLSVYWYQQSLDQGLQFLIQYYNGEERAKGNILERFSAQQFPDLHSELNLSSLELGDSALYFCASSVTSGSYEQYFGPGTRLTVT.

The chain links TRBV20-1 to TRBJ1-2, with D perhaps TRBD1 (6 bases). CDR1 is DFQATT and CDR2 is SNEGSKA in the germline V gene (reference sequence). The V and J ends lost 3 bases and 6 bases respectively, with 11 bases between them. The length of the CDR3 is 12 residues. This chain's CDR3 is CSASRGGDGYTF. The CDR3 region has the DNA TGCAGTGCTAGCAGGGGAGGCGATGGCTACACCTTC.

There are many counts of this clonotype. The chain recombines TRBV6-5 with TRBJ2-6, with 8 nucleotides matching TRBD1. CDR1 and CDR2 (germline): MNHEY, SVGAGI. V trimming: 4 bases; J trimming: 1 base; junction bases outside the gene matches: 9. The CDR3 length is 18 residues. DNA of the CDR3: TGTGCCAGCAGTTCTCGGGACAGGATAAGATCTGGGGCCAACGTCCTGACTTTC. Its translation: CASSSRDRIRSGANVLTF.

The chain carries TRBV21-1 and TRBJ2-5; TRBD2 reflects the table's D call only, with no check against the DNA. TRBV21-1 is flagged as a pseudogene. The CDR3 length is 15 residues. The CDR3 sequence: CASSKLGARRETQYF. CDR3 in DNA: TGTGCCAGCAGCAAACTTGGGGCTAGACGGGAGACCCAGTACTTC.

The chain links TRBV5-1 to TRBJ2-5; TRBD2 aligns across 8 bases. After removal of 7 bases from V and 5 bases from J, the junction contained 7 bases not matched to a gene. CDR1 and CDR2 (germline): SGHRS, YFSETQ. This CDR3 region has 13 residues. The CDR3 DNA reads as TGCGCCAGCTTTACGGGGGGGTCCGAGACCCAGTACTTC. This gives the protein CASFTGGSETQYF.

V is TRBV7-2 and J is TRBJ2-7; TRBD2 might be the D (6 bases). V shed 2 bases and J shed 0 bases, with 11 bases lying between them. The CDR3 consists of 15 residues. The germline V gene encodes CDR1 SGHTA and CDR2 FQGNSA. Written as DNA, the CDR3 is TGTGCCAGCAGCTTACAGGCGACTAGCTCCTACGAGCAGTACTTC. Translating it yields CASSLQATSSYEQYF.

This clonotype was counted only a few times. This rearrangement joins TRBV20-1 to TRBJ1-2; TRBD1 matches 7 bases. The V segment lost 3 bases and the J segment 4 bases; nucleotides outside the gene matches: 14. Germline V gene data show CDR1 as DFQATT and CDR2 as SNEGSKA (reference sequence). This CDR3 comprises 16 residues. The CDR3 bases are TGCAGTGCTAGCGAGGGACAGCCACCCCCGACCTATGGCTACACCTTC. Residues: CSASEGQPPPTYGYTF.